Listed here are 18 T cell receptor beta chains from one sample, sequenced in a study of blood T cell repertoires in COVID-19. TCRdb's copy holds only in-frame clones and misses some; the assay was immunoSEQ multiplex PCR. Among tens of thousands of clones listed, 75% to 90% were seen once. What was sequenced was peripheral blood. The receptors originated from a man aged 45 to 65 with active COVID-19.

A few counts support this clone. This rearrangement joins TRBV27 to TRBJ1-6, with 9 nucleotides matching TRBD1. In germline, CDR1 is MNHEY, CDR2 SMNVEV (reference sequence). CDR3 length: 16 amino acids. Unmatched junction bases numbered 7, after V lost 3 bases and J lost 7 bases. The CDR3 DNA is TGTGCCAGCAGTTTCTTAGGACAGGGGATAAATTCACCCCTCCACTTT. It yields the protein CASSFLGQGINSPLHF.

The rearrangement uses TRBV2 and TRBJ2-7; 12 bases are shared with TRBD2. V shed 6 bases and J 0 bases; nucleotides not matched to a gene: 3. Germline V CDR1 and CDR2: SNHLY, FYNNEI. CDR3 size: 15 residues. The CDR3 sequence: CASRGGLAGSYEQYF. The CDR3 region has the DNA TGTGCCAGCAGGGGGGGACTAGCGGGCTCCTACGAGCAGTACTTC. Full variable domain (outside the CDR3, taken from reference TRBV2 and TRBJ2-7): EPEVTQTPSHQVTQMGQEVILRCVPISNHLYFYWYRQILGQKVEFLVSFYNNEISEKSEIFDDQFSVERPDGSNFTLKIRSTKLEDSAMYFCASRGGLAGSYEQYFGPGTRLTVT.

This chain links TRBV9 with TRBJ2-1; 12 bases are shared with TRBD2. Germline lookup yields CDR1 SGDLS and CDR2 YYNGEE. Unmatched junction bases numbered 9, after V lost 4 bases and J lost 10 bases. The CDR3 spans 15 residues. The CDR3 DNA sequence: TGTGCCAGCAGCTTAAGGACTAGCGGGACGAGAGAGCAGTTCTTC. It is translated as CASSLRTSGTREQFF.

As DNA, the CDR3 is TGTGCCAGCAGCCAAGGAGGAGGGAGGAGATACGAGCAGTACTTC. Translating it yields CASSQGGGRRYEQYF. The V gene is TRBV3-1 (or the pseudogene TRBV3-2), the J gene TRBJ2-7, with D perhaps matching TRBD2 (6 bases). This CDR3 has 15 amino acids. CDR1 LGHDT and CDR2 YNNKEL come from the germline V gene (reference sequence). With 1 base removed from V and 4 bases from J, the gap between germline ends came to 14 bases.

The rearrangement joins TRBV7-2 to TRBJ1-1, with a tentative D call TRBD1 (6 bases). Trimming took 5 bases from V and 4 from J, leaving 11 bases between them. CDR1 is SGHTA and CDR2 is FQGNSA in the germline V gene. The CDR3 has 13 amino acids. The CDR3 region has the DNA TGTGCCAGCAGCCCGGGCAGGGGCACTGAAGCTTTCTTT. Translated, it gives CASSPGRGTEAFF.

CDR3 in DNA: TGTGCCAGCAGCTCCGGGACAGGTGGCTACACCTTC. Protein sequence: CASSSGTGGYTF. This sequence joins TRBV7-9 and TRBJ1-2; 8 bases fit TRBD1. Looked up from germline, CDR1 is SEHNR and CDR2 is FQNEAQ (reference sequence). The J segment lost 7 bases and the V segment lost 4 bases, leaving 2 bases of the junction unmatched. The CDR3 spans 12 residues.

The DNA for the CDR3 is TGTGCCAGCAGCCCCTACCGGTACGGTCGGCAGGGCCACAATGAGCAGTTCTTC. It yields the protein CASSPYRYGRQGHNEQFF. The genes are TRBV7-6 and TRBJ2-1; D might be TRBD1 (5 bases). Trimming removed 5 bases at V and 5 bases at J, with 25 bases between. Germline assignment: CDR1 SGHVS and CDR2 FNYEAQ. The CDR3 spans 18 residues.

V and J are TRBV6-4 and TRBJ2-5; 9 nucleotides line up with TRBD2. CDR1 and CDR2 (germline): MRHNA, SNTAGT. This CDR3 spans 13 amino acids. V lost 8 bases, J lost 4 bases, and 5 bases stayed unmatched. CDR3: CASAGGPGETQYF. DNA of the CDR3: TGTGCCAGCGCGGGAGGGCCAGGAGAGACCCAGTACTTC.

For this clone: This sample includes further DNA sequences coding for the same CDR3. The chain joins TRBV14 to TRBJ1-1; the D is unclear. CDR3 size: 13 residues. V was shortened by 4 bases and J by 4 bases, with 10 bases between the two germline ends. CDR1 SGHDN and CDR2 FVKESK come from the germline V gene. The CDR3 is CASSLGRGTEAFF. DNA for the CDR3: TGTGCCAGCAGCCTCGGGCGGGGCACTGAAGCTTTCTTT.

The chain couples TRBV7-9 to TRBJ1-2; TRBD1 aligns across 12 bases. The CDR3 is 15 residues long. CDR1 SEHNR and CDR2 FQNEAQ come from the germline V gene (reference sequence). J lost 4 bases, V lost 5 bases, and 5 bases had no gene match. The CDR3 coding sequence is TGTGCCAGCAGCCTGGGACAGGGGGCGGGCTATGGCTACACCTTC. This translates into CASSLGQGAGYGYTF.

This chain links TRBV5-1 with TRBJ2-1; TRBD2 aligns across 12 bases. CDR1 and CDR2 from the germline V gene are SGHRS and YFSETQ. This CDR3 has 19 residues. The V gene end was trimmed by 1 base and the J gene end by 1 base; junction bases not matched to a gene: 9. CDR3 nucleotide sequence: TGCGCCAGCAGCTTGACCACTAGCGGGAGGCCTCGATCCTACAATGAGCAGTTCTTC. Its translation: CASSLTTSGRPRSYNEQFF.

The gene calls are TRBV19 and TRBJ2-7, with 9 positions matching TRBD1. Germline V gene data show CDR1 as LNHDA and CDR2 as SQIVND (reference sequence). The trim removed 4 bases at V and 1 base at J, leaving 8 bases unmatched. The CDR3 length is 16 residues. The CDR3 spells CASSTYPGQGSYEQYF. The CDR3 DNA is TGTGCCAGTAGTACTTATCCGGGACAGGGATCCTACGAGCAGTACTTC.

The chain couples TRBV2 to TRBJ2-3, with 9 bases fitting TRBD1. CDR1 and CDR2 (germline): SNHLY, FYNNEI. The CDR3 is made up of 16 amino acids. The ends lost 2 bases at V and 9 bases at J; junction bases unmatched: 12. The CDR3 coding sequence is TGTGCCAGCAGTGAAAACACGGGACAGGGAGGAAGAACGCAGTATTTT. This codes for CASSENTGQGGRTQYF.

The chain carries TRBV6-1 and TRBJ1-2, with a weak D call TRBD1 (6 bases). The V gene's germline CDR1 is MNHNS and CDR2 SASEGT. With 1 base removed from V and 6 bases from J, the gap between germline ends came to 21 bases. CDR3 length equals 17 residues. The CDR3 reads CASSEEAVGTGRDGYTF. CDR3 coding DNA: TGTGCCAGCAGTGAAGAAGCTGTCGGAACAGGGCGTGATGGCTACACCTTC.

CDR3 nucleotides: TGTGCCAGCAGCTTGGACGGCGGTTGGGGCTACACCTTC. Its protein product is CASSLDGGWGYTF. The chain uses TRBV5-4 and TRBJ1-2, with D hard to call. Germline V gene data show CDR1 as SGHNT and CDR2 as YYREEE (reference sequence). CDR3 size: 13 residues. Trimming took 0 bases from V and 8 from J, leaving 11 bases between them.

This chain joins TRBV5-1 and TRBJ2-5; 9 nucleotides align to TRBD1. V lost 4 bases to trimming and J lost 4 bases; unmatched junction nucleotides: 11. Germline V gene data show CDR1 as SGHRS and CDR2 as YFSETQ. This CDR3 has 16 residues. The CDR3 sequence: CASSASGQGQGETQYF. In DNA form, the CDR3 reads TGCGCCAGCAGCGCTTCGGGACAGGGACAGGGAGAGACCCAGTACTTC.

This chain's CDR3 is CASSPTPDWANEQFF. CDR3 coding DNA: TGTGCCAGCTCACCCACACCGGACTGGGCCAATGAGCAGTTCTTC. This chain links TRBV18 with TRBJ2-1; D may be TRBD2 (5 bases). The V gene lost 3 bases and the J gene lost 6 bases, with 15 bases spanning the gap. Germline V gene data show CDR1 as KGHSH and CDR2 as LQKENI. The CDR3 contains 15 residues.

This clone occurred a few times. This chain links TRBV4-2 with TRBJ2-7; the match to TRBD2 covers 13 bases. Germline V gene data show CDR1 as LGHNA and CDR2 as YNFKEQ. CDR3 length equals 16 residues. With 1 base clipped from V and 3 bases from J, the junction kept 3 bases outside the gene matches. DNA for the CDR3: TGTGCCAGCAGCCAAGGGACTAGCGGGAGAAGCTACGAGCAGTACTTC. This sequence encodes CASSQGTSGRSYEQYF.